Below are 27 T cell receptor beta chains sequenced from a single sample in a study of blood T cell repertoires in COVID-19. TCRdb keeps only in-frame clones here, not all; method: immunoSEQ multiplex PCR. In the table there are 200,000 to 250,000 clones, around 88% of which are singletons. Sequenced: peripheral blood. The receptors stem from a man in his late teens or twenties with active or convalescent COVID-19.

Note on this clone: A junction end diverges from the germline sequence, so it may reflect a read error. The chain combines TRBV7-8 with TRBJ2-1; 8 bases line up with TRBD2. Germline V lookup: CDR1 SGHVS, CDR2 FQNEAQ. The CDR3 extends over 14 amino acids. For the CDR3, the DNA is TGTGCCAACAGCTTTAGGACTAGCAAGGATGAGCAGTTCTTC. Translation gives CANSFRTSKDEQFF.

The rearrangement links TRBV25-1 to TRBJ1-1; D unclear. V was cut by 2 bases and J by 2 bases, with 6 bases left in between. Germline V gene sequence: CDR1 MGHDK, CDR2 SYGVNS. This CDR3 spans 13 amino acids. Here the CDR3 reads CASSEPGNTEAFF. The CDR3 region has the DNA TGTGCCAGCAGTGAACCCGGTAACACTGAAGCTTTCTTT.

The CDR3 reads CATRAGLAGDYNEQFF. CDR3 nucleotides: TGTGCCACAAGAGCCGGACTAGCGGGAGACTACAATGAGCAGTTCTTC. The genes are TRBV15 and TRBJ2-1; 13 bases align to TRBD2. CDR1 and CDR2 from the germline V gene are LNHNV and YYDKDF (reference sequence). With 9 bases clipped from V and 3 bases from J, the junction kept 8 bases outside the gene matches. The CDR3 totals 16 residues.

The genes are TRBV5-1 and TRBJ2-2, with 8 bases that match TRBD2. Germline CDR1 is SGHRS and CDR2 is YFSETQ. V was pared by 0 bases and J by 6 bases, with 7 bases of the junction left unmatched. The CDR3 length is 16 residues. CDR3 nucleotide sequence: TGCGCCAGCAGCTTGGATGTAGCGGGAAAGGCCGGGGAGCTGTTTTTT. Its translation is CASSLDVAGKAGELFF.

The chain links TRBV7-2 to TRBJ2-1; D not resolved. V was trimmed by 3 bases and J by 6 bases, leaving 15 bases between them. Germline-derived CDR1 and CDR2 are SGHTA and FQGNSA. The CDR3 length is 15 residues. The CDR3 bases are TGTGCCAGCAGCTTTATCCTCCCGAGGAGCAATGAGCAGTTCTTC. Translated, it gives CASSFILPRSNEQFF.

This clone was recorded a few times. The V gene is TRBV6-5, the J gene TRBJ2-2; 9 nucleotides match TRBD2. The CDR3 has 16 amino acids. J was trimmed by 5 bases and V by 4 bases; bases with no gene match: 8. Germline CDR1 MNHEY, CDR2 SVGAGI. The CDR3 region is CASSSFELAGTGELFF. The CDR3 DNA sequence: TGTGCCAGCAGTTCGTTCGAGCTAGCGGGAACCGGGGAGCTGTTTTTT.

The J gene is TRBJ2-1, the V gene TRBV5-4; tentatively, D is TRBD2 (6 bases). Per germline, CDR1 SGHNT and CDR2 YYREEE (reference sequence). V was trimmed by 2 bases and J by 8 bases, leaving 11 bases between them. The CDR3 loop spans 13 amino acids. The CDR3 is CASSLTGTHEQFF. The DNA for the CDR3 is TGTGCCAGCAGCTTAACCGGGACTCATGAGCAGTTCTTC.

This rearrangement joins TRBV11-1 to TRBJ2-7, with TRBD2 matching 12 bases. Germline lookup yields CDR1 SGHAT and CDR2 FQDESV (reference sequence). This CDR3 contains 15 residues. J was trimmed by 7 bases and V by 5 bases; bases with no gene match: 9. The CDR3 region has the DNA TGTGCCAGCAGCACCCGGGCTAGCGGGAGGGTTGAGCAGTACTTC. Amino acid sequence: CASSTRASGRVEQYF.

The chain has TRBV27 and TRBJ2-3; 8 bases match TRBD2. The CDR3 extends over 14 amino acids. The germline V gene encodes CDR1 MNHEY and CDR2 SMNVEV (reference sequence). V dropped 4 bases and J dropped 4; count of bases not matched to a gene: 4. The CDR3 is CASSSVAGPDTQYF. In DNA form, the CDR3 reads TGTGCCAGCAGTTCCGTAGCGGGACCAGATACGCAGTATTTT.

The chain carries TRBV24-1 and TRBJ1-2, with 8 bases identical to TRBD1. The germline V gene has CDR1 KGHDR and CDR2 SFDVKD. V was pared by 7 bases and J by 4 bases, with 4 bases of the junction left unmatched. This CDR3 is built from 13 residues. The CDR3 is CATSQGAGYGYTF. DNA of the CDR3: TGTGCCACCAGCCAGGGGGCCGGCTATGGCTACACCTTC.

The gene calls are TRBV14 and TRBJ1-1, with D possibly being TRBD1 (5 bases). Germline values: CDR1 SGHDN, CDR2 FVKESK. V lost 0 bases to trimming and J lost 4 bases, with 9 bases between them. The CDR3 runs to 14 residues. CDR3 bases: TGTGCCAGCAGCCAAGATAGGGGCGGCACTGAAGCTTTCTTT. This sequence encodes CASSQDRGGTEAFF.

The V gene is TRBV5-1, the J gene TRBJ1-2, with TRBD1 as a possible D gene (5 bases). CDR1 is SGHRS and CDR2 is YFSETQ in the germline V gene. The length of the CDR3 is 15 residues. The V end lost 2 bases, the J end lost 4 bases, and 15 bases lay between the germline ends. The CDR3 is CASSLGANQGYGYTF. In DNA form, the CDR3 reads TGCGCCAGCAGCTTAGGTGCTAATCAGGGCTATGGCTACACCTTC. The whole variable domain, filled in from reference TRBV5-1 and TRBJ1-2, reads KAGVTQTPRYLIKTRGQQVTLSCSPISGHRSVSWYQQTPGQGLQFLFEYFSETQRNKGNFPGRFSGRQFSNSRSEMNVSTLELGDSALYLCASSLGANQGYGYTFGSGTRLTVV.

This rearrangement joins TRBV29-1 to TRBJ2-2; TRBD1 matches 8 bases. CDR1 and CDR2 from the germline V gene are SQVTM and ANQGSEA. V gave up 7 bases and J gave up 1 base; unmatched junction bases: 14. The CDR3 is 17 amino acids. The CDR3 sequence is CSGSASQGAGNTGELFF. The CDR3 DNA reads TGCAGCGGTTCCGCCTCTCAGGGGGCTGGGAACACCGGGGAGCTGTTTTTT.

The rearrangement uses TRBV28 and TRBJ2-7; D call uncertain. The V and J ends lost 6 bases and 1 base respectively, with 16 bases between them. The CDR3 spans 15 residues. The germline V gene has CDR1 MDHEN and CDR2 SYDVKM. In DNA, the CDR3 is TGTGCCAGCAGCGCCGTTCGGGTTAAATCCTACGAGCAGTACTTC. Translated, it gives CASSAVRVKSYEQYF.

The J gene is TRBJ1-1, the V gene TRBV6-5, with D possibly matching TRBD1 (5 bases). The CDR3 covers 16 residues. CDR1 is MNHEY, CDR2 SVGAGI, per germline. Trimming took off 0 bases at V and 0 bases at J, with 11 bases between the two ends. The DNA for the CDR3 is TGTGCCAGCAGTTACTCGGGGCGGAGAATGAACACTGAAGCTTTCTTT. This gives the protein CASSYSGRRMNTEAFF.

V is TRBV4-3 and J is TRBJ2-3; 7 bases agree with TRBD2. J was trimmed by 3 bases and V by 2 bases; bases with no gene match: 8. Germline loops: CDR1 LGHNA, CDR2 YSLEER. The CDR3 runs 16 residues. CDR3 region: CASSQYSGRGTDTQYF. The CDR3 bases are TGCGCCAGCAGCCAATATAGCGGGCGGGGGACAGATACGCAGTATTTT.

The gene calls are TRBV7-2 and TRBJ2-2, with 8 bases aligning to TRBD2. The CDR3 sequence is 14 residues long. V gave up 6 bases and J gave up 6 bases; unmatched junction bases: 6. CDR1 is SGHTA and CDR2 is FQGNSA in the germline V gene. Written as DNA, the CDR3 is TGTGCCAGCAGTTACAGCGGGAGTGCCGGGGAGCTGTTTTTT. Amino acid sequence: CASSYSGSAGELFF.

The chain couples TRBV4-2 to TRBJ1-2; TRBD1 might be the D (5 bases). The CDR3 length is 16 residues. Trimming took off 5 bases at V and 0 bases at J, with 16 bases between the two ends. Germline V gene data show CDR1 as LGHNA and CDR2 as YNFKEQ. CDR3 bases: TGTGCCAGCAGCAAGATAACGGGGGGGGCTAACTATGGCTACACCTTC. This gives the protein CASSKITGGANYGYTF.

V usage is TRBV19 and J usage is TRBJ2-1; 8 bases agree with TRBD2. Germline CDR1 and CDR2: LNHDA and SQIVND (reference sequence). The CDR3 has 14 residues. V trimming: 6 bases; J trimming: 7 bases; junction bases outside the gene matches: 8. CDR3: CASSSGRALNEQFF. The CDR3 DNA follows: TGTGCCAGTAGCAGCGGGAGAGCTTTAAATGAGCAGTTCTTC.

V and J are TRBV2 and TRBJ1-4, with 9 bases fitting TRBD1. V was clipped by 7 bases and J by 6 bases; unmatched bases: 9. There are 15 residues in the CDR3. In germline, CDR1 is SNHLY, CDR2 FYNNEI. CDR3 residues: CASKLTGTGHEKLFF. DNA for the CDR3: TGTGCCAGCAAACTAACCGGGACAGGGCATGAAAAACTGTTTTTT.

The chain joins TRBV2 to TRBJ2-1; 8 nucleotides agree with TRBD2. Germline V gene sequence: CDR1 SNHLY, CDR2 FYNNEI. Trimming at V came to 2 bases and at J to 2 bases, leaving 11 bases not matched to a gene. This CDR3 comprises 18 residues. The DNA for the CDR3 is TGTGCCAGCAGTGAAACGGGACGGTTAGCGGGACCCTACAATGAGCAGTTCTTC. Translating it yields CASSETGRLAGPYNEQFF.

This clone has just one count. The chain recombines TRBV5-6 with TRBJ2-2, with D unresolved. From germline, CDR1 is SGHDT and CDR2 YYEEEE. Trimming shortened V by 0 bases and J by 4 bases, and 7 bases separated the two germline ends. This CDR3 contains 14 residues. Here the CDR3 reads CASSLGFSTGELFF. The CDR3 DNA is TGTGCCAGCAGCTTGGGGTTTAGCACCGGGGAGCTGTTTTTT.

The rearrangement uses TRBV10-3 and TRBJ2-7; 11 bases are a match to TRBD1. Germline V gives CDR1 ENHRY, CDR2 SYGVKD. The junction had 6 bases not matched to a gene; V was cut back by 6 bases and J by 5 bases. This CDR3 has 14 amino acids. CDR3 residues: CAISGPGQGDEQYF. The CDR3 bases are TGTGCCATCAGCGGCCCGGGACAGGGGGACGAGCAGTACTTC.

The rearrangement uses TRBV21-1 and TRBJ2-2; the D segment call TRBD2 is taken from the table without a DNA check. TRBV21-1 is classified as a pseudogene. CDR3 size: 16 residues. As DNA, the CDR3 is TGTGCCAGCAGCAAACCACTAGCTACACGGACCGGGGAGCTGTTTTTT. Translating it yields CASSKPLATRTGELFF.

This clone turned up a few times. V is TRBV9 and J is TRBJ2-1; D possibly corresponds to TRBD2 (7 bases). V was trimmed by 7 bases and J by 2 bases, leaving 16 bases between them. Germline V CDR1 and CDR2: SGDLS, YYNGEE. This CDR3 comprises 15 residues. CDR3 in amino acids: CASGGGQPPYNEQFF. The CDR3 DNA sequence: TGTGCCAGCGGGGGGGGACAACCCCCCTACAATGAGCAGTTCTTC.

The CDR3 protein is CASSRGTGTSGYF. The DNA of the CDR3 is TGTGCCAGCAGCCGCGGGACCGGGACTAGCGGATATTTT. The chain combines TRBV3-1 (or the pseudogene TRBV3-2) with TRBJ2-3; the match to TRBD2 covers 11 bases. This CDR3 region has 13 residues. V was clipped by 4 bases and J by 15 bases; unmatched bases: 9. Per the germline V gene, CDR1 is LGHDT and CDR2 is YNNKEL (reference sequence).

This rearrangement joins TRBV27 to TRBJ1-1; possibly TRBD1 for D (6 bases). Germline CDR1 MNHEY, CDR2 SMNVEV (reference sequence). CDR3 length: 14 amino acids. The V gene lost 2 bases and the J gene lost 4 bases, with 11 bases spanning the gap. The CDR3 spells CASSLIQGSTEAFF. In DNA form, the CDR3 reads TGTGCCAGCAGTTTAATTCAGGGGAGCACTGAAGCTTTCTTT.